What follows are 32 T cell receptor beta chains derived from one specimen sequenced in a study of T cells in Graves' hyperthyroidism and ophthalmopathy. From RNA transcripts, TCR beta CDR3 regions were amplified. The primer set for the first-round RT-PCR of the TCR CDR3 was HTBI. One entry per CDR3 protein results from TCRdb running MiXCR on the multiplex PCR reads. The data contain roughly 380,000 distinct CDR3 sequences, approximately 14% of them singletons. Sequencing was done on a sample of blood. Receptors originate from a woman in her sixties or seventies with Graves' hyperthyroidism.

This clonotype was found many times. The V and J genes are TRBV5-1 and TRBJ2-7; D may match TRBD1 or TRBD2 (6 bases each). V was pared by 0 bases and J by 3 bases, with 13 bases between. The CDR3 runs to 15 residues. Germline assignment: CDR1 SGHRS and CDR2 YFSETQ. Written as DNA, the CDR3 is TGCGCCAGCAGCTTGGTTTCGGCGGGACACTACGAGCAGTACTTC. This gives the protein CASSLVSAGHYEQYF.

CDR3 region: CASSQPTTSDEQFF. The DNA of the CDR3 is TGCGCCAGCAGCCAACCCACCACTAGCGATGAGCAGTTCTTC. The rearrangement links TRBV4-1 to TRBJ2-1, with 7 nucleotides matching TRBD2. The germline CDR1 and CDR2 sequences are MGHRA and YSYEKL. The CDR3 has 14 residues. V lost 2 bases and J lost 8; bases outside the gene matches: 6.

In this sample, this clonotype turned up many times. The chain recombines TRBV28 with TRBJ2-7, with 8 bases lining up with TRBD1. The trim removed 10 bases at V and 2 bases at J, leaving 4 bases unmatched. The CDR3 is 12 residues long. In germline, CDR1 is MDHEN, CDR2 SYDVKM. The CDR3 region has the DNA TGTGCCACTTCGACAGGGGCCTACGAGCAGTACTTC. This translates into CATSTGAYEQYF.

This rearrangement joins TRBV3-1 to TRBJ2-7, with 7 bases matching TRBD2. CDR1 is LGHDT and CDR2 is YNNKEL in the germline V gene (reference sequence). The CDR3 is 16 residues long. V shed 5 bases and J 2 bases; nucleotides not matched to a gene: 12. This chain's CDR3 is CASSKGPAGVAYEQYF. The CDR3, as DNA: TGTGCCAGCAGCAAAGGTCCCGCGGGAGTCGCCTACGAGCAGTACTTC.

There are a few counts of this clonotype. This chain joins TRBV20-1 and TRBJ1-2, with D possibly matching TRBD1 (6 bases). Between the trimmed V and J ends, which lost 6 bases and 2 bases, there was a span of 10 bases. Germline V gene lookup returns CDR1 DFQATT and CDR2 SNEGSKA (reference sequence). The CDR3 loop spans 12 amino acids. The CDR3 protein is CSATQGNYGYTF. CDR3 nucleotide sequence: TGCAGTGCCACACAGGGAAACTATGGCTACACCTTC.

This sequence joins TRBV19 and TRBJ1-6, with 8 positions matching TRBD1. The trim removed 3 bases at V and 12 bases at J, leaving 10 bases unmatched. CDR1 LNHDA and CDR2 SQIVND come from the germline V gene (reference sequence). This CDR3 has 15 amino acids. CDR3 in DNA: TGTGCCAGTAGTATTGGTCGGCAGGGGGCTCGACCCCTCCACTTT. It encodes CASSIGRQGARPLHF.

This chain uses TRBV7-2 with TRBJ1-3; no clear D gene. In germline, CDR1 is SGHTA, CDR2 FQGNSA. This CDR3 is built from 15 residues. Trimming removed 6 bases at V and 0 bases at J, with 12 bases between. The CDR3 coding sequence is TGTGCCAGCAGTCCGACGGGCAGCTCTGGAAACACCATATATTTT. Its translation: CASSPTGSSGNTIYF.

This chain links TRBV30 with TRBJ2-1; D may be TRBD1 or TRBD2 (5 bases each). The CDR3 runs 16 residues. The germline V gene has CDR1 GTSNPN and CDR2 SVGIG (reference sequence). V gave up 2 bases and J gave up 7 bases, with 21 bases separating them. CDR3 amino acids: CAWSSGSGTGRNEQFF. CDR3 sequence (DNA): TGTGCCTGGAGTTCTGGTTCCGGGACCGGCCGGAATGAGCAGTTCTTC.

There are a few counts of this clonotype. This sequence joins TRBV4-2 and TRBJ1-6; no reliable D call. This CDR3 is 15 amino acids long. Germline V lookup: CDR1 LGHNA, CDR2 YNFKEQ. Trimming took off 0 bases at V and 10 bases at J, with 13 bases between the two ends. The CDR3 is CASSQDRSRESPLHF. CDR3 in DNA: TGTGCCAGCAGCCAAGATAGGTCGCGGGAATCACCCCTCCACTTT.

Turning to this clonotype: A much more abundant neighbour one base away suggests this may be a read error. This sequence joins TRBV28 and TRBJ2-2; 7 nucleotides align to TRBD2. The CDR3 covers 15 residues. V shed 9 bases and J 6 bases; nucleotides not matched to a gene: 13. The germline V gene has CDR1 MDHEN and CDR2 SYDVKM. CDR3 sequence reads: CASSPALADAGELFF. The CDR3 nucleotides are TGTGCCAGTTCCCCGGCGCTAGCGGACGCCGGGGAGCTGTTTTTT.

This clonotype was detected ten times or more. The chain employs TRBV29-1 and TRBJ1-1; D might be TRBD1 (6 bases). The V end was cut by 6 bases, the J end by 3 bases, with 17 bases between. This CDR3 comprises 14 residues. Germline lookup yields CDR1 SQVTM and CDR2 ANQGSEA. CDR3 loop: CSVNTRPGDTEAFF. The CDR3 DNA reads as TGCAGCGTAAATACACGGCCAGGGGACACTGAAGCTTTCTTT.

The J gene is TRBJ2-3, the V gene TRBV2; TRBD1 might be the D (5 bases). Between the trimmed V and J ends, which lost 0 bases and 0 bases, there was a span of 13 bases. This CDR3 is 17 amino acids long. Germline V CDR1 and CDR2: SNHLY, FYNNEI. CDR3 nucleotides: TGTGCCAGCAGTGAAGCGCCTCAGGGATGGAGCACAGATACGCAGTATTTT. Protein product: CASSEAPQGWSTDTQYF.

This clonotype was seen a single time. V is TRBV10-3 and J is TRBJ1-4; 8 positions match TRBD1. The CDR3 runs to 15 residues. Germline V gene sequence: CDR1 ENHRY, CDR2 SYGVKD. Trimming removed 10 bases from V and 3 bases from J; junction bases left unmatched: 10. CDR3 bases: TGTGCCAGCTCCTCGACGGACAGGGCTAATGAAAAACTGTTTTTT. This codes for CASSSTDRANEKLFF.

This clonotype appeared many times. CDR3 sequence (DNA): TGTGCCAGCAGCGCCCGGGACGGTCAATATTCACCCCTCCACTTT. Translating it yields CASSARDGQYSPLHF. The genes are TRBV7-8 and TRBJ1-6, with D possibly matching TRBD1 (5 bases). The CDR3 consists of 15 residues. Germline V gene data show CDR1 as SGHVS and CDR2 as FQNEAQ. The ends were cut back, 5 bases at V and 8 bases at J, with 16 bases in the middle.

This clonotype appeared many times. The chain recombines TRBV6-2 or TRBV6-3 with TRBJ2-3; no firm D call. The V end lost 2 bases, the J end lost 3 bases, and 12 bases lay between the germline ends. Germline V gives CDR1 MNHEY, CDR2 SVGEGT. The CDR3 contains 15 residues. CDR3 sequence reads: CASSYGGILTDTQYF. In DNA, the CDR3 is TGTGCCAGCAGTTACGGCGGTATCCTAACAGATACGCAGTATTTT.

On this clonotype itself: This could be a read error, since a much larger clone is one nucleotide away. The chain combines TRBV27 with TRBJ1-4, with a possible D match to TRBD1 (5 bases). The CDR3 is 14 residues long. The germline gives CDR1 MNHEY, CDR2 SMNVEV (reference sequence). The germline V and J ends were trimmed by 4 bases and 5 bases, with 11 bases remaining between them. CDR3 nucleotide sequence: TGTGCCAGCAGTTACGACAGTGGGAATGAAAAACTGTTTTTT. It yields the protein CASSYDSGNEKLFF.

The CDR3 DNA sequence: TGTGCCAGCAGCTTGGCTTCCGGGACAGGTGGGTTCTTC. It specifies CASSLASGTGGFF. The J gene is TRBJ2-1, the V gene TRBV5-6; TRBD1 aligns across 8 bases. With V trimmed by 0 bases and J by 15 bases, 8 bases remained unmatched. This CDR3 region has 13 residues. Germline-derived CDR1 and CDR2 are SGHDT and YYEEEE. Based on the CDR3 plus reference TRBV5-6 and TRBJ2-1, the full variable domain is DAGVTQSPTHLIKTRGQQVTLRCSPKSGHDTVSWYQQALGQGPQFIFQYYEEEERQRGNFPDRFSGHQFPNYSSELNVNALLLGDSALYLCASSLASGTGGFFGPGTRLTVL.

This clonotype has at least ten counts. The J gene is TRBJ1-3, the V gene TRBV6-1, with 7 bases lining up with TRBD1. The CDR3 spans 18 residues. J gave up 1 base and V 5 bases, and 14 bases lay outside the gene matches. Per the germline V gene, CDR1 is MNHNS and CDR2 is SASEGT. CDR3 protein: CASSSHIPGQLSGNTIYF. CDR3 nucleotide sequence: TGTGCCAGCAGTTCGCACATTCCGGGACAGCTTTCTGGAAACACCATATATTTT.

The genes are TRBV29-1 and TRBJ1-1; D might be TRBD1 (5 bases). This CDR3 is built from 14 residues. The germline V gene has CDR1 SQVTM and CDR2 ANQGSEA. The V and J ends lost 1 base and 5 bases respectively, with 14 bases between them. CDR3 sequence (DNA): TGCAGCGTTGAAGTAGGAGGGGAGGGGACTGAAGCTTTCTTT. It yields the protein CSVEVGGEGTEAFF.

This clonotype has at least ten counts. The CDR3 nucleotides are TGTGCCAGCAGCGTAACAGGGACTTCGGCACCTGAAGCTTTCTTT. Protein sequence: CASSVTGTSAPEAFF. The gene calls are TRBV6-1 and TRBJ1-1; D perhaps matches TRBD1 (6 bases). Germline V lookup: CDR1 MNHNS, CDR2 SASEGT. The CDR3 contains 15 residues. V was trimmed by 6 bases and J by 6 bases, leaving 20 bases between them.

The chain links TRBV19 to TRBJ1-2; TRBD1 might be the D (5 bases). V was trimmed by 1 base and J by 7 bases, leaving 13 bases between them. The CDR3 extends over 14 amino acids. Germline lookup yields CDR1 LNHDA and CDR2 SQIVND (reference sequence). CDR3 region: CASSIVAGQGGYTF. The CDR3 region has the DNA TGTGCCAGTAGTATAGTGGCAGGGCAGGGTGGCTACACCTTC.

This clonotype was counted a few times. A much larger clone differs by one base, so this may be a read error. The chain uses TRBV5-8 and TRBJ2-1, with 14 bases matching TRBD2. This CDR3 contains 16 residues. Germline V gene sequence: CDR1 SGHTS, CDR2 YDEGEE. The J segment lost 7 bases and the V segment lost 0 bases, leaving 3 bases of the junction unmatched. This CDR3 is CASSLGGLAGENEQFF. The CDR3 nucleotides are TGTGCCAGCAGCTTGGGGGGACTAGCGGGAGAAAATGAGCAGTTCTTC.

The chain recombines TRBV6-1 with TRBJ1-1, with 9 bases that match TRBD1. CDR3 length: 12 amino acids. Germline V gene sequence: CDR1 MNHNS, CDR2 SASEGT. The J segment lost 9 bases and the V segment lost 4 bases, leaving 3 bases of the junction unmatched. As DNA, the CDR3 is TGTGCCAGCAGTGGGGACAGGGTCAAAGCTTTCTTT. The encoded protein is CASSGDRVKAFF.

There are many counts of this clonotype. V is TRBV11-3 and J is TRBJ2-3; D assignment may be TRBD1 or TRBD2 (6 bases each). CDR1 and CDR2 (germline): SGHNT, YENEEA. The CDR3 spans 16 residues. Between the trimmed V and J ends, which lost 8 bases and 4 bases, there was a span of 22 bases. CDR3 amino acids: CASSSLRGRGADTQYF. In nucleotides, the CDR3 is TGTGCCAGCTCATCACTGCGGGGTAGGGGGGCAGATACGCAGTATTTT.

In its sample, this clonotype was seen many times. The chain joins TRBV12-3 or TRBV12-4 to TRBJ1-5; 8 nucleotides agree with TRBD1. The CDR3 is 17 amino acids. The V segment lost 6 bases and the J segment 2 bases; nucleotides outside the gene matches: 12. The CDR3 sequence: CASSVGPMTGGNQPQHF. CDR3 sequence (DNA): TGTGCCAGCAGCGTAGGCCCGATGACAGGGGGCAATCAGCCCCAGCATTTT.

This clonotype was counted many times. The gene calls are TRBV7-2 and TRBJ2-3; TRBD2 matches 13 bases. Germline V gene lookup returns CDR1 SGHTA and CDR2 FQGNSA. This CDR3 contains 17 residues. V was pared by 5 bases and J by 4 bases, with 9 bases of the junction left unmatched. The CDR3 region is CASSQRGLAGPADTQYF. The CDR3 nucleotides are TGTGCCAGCAGCCAGCGGGGACTAGCGGGACCGGCAGATACGCAGTATTTT.

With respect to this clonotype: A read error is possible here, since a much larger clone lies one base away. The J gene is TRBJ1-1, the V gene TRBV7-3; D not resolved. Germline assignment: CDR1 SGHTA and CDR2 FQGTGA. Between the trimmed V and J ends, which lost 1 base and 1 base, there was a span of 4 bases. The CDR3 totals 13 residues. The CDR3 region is CASSLMGNTEAFF. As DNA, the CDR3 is TGTGCCAGCAGCTTAATGGGGAACACTGAAGCTTTCTTT.

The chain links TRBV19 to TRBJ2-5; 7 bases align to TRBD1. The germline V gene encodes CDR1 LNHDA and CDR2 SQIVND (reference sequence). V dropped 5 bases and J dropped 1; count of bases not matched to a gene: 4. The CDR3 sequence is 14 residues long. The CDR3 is CASSSQGTQETQYF. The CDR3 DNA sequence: TGTGCCAGTAGTTCACAGGGGACCCAAGAGACCCAGTACTTC.

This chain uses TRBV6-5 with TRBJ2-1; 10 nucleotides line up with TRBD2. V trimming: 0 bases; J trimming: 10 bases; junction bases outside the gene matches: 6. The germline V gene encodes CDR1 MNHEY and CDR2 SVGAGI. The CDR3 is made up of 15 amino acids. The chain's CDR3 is CASSYSASGSVEQFF. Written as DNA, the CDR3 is TGTGCCAGCAGTTACTCGGCTAGCGGGAGTGTCGAGCAGTTCTTC.

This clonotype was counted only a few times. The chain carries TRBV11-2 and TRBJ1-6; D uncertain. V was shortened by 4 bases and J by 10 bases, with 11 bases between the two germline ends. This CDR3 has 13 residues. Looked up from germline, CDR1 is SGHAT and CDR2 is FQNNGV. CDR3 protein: CASSYREVSPLHF. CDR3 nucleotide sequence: TGTGCCAGCAGCTATCGAGAAGTCTCACCCCTCCACTTT.

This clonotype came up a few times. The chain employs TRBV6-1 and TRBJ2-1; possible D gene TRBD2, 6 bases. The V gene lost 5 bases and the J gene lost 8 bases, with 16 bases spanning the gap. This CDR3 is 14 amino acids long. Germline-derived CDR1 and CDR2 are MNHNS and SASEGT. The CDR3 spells CASSPDYYPHEQFF. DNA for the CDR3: TGTGCCAGCAGTCCGGACTATTACCCGCATGAGCAGTTCTTC.

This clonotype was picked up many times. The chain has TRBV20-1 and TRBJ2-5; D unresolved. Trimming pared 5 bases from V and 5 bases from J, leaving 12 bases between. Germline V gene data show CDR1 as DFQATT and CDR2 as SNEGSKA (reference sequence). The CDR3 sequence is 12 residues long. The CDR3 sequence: CSAPRSYETQYF. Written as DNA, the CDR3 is TGCAGTGCTCCCCGCTCATACGAGACCCAGTACTTC.